This T cell receptor beta chain was sequenced for a study of molecular identifiers for immune sequencing clone quantification. In its sample, this clonotype was seen many times. The target antigen is unknown. There are 16 residues in the CDR3. Germline CDR1 and CDR2: LGHDT and YNNKEL (reference sequence). The V gene end was trimmed by 0 bases and the J gene end by 5 bases; junction bases not matched to a gene: 8. Regarding the study as a whole: Spiked-in Jurkat TCR RNA corresponding to one cell was reported as detectable against 750,000 to 1,000,000 naive cells. Underestimated sizes of highly expanded clones could result from identical TCR molecules that share a barcode.

Both previously described methods and listed TCR primers were employed to make bulk TCR libraries. TCRdb used MiXCR to reprocess the PCR reads, holding one entry per CDR3 protein. The data hold about 640,000 distinct CDR3 sequences, with less than 20% observed a single time. The specimen was naive CD8+ T cells from blood, with Jurkat cell RNA spiked in. Described subset: FACS-sorted CD8+CD4-CCR7+CD45RA+ naive T cells. The chain uses TRBV3-1 and TRBJ2-7; 9 bases are a match to TRBD1. The TCR was taken from a human donor in good health. Some libraries in this study had Jurkat cell RNA spiked in. CDR3 region: CASSQDVGQGEDEQYF. CDR3 in DNA: TGTGCCAGCAGCCAAGACGTGGGACAGGGCGAGGACGAGCAGTACTTC.